This T cell receptor beta chain was recorded in a study of blood T cells in healthy people across ages. Primed by a sample-barcoded 5' primer and a J-beta primer mix, a second PCR proceeded for about 6 to 11 cycles. TCRdb called the 5' RACE reads again in MiXCR, with one record for every CDR3 protein. The table includes 1.5 million to 2 million distinct CDR3 sequences, around 50% detected once. Notes on the study in general: Higher diversity, along with more naive CD4+ cells, distinguished long-lived donors from aged donors.

As for this clonotype: Its antigen remains unknown.

The CDR3 consists of 14 residues. Germline V CDR1 and CDR2: WSHSY, SAAADI. V lost 5 bases and J lost 2, with 13 bases in between. Per sample, extraction of total RNA gave at least 5 micrograms in every case. The source is a middle-aged woman in good health. Material: blood. The J gene is TRBJ2-7, the V gene TRBV10-2; D is possibly TRBD2 (6 bases). CDR3 amino acids: CASSRLSGAYEQYF. CDR3 nucleotide sequence: TGCGCCAGCAGTCGACTTAGCGGAGCCTACGAGCAGTACTTC.